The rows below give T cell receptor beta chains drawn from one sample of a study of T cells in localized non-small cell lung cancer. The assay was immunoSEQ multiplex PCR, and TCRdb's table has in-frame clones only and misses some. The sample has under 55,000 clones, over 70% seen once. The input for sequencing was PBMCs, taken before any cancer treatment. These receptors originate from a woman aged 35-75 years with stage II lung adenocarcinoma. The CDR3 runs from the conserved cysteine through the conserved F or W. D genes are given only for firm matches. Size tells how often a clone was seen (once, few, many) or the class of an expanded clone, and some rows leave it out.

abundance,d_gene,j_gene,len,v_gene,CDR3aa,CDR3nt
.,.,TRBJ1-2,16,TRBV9,CASSPGGEGGRYGYTF,TGTGCCAGCAGCCCAGGTGGGGAGGGGGGCCGGTATGGCTACACCTTC
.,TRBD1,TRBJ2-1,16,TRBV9,CASSGKTGFSYNEQFF,TGTGCCAGCAGCGGGAAGACAGGGTTTTCCTACAATGAGCAGTTCTTC
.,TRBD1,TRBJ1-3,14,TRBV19,CATSDRGSGNTIYF,TGTGCCACCTCAGACAGGGGCTCCGGAAACACCATATATTTT
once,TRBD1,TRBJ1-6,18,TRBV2,CASSETGQGEARGSPLHF,TGTGCCAGCAGTGAAACCGGACAGGGAGAGGCTAGGGGGTCACCCCTCCACTTT
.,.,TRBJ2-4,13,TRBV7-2,CASSLALRDIQYF,TGTGCCAGCAGCTTAGCGCTCAGAGACATTCAGTACTTC
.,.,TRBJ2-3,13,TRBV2,CASSPQGTDTQYF,TGTGCCAGCAGTCCACAGGGAACAGATACGCAGTATTTT
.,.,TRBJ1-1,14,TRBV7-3,CASSSTSQGTEAFF,TGTGCCAGCAGTTCAACATCTCAGGGCACTGAAGCTTTCTTT
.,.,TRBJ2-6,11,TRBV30,CSSSGANVLTF,TGCTCCTCCTCTGGGGCCAACGTCCTGACTTTC
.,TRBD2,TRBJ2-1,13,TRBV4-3,CASSHVSGNEQFF,TGCGCCAGCAGCCATGTTAGCGGGAATGAGCAGTTCTTC
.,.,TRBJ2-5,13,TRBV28,CASRKGGQETQYF,TGTGCCAGCAGGAAGGGGGGCCAAGAGACCCAGTACTTC
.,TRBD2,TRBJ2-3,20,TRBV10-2,CASSDGTSGGAGYSTDTQYF,TGCGCCAGCAGTGATGGGACTAGCGGGGGGGCCGGGTACAGCACAGATACGCAGTATTTT
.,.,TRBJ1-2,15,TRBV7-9,CASSSTALPLSGYTF,TGTGCCAGCAGCTCGACAGCTCTACCCCTATCTGGCTACACCTTC
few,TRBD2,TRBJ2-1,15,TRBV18,CASSPTSGGGNEQFF,TGTGCCAGCTCACCCACTAGCGGGGGAGGCAATGAGCAGTTCTTC
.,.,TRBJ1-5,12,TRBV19,CASNRSNQPQHF,TGTGCCAGTAATAGGAGCAATCAGCCCCAGCATTTT
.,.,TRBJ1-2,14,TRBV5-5,CASSLVRGIYGYTF,TGTGCCAGCAGCTTAGTAAGGGGGATCTATGGCTACACCTTC
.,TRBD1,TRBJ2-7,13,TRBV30,CAWSVHGTGSVYF,TGTGCCTGGAGTGTACACGGGACAGGGTCTGTGTACTTC
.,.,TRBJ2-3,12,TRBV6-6,CASSRYTDTQYF,TGTGCCAGCAGCCGATACACAGATACGCAGTATTTT
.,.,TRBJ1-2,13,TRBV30,CATRRGGRYGYTF,TGTGCCACGAGAAGGGGGGGGCGCTATGGCTACACCTTC
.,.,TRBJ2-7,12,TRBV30,CAWSIGGYEQYF,TGTGCCTGGAGTATCGGAGGATACGAGCAGTACTTC
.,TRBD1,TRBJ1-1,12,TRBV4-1,CASSYRGTEAFF,TGCGCCAGCAGCTACAGGGGCACTGAAGCTTTCTTT
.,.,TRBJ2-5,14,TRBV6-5,CASSLSDRRETQYF,TGTGCCAGCAGCCTCAGCGACAGGCGGGAGACCCAGTACTTC
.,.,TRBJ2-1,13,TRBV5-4,CASSFLGRVGQFF,TGTGCCAGCAGCTTTTTGGGCAGGGTGGGACAGTTCTTC
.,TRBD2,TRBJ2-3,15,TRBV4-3,CASSQGLAGSNTQYF,TGCGCCAGCAGCCAAGGGCTAGCGGGGTCAAATACGCAGTATTTT
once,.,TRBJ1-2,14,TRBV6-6,CASSRNEQGDGYTF,TGTGCCAGCAGTCGAAATGAACAGGGAGACGGCTACACCTTC
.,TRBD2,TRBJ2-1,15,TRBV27,CASSTSGGPYNEQFF,TGTGCCAGCAGTACTAGCGGGGGGCCCTACAATGAGCAGTTCTTC
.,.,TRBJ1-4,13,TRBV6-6,CASSSPGRSELFF,TGTGCCAGCAGTTCCCCCGGGAGGTCGGAACTGTTTTTT
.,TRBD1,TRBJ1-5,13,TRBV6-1,CASSEDRGQPQHF,TGTGCCAGCAGTGAAGACAGGGGTCAGCCCCAGCATTTT
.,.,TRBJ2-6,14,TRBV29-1,CSVEGESGANVLTF,TGCAGCGTTGAAGGGGAGTCTGGGGCCAACGTCCTGACTTTC
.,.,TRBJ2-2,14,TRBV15,CATSRERNSGELFF,TGTGCCACCAGCAGAGAAAGGAATTCCGGGGAGCTGTTTTTT
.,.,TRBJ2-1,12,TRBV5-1,CASSLWENEQFF,TGCGCCAGCAGCTTGTGGGAGAATGAGCAGTTCTTC
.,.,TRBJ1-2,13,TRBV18,CASSPPGRVGYTF,TGTGCCAGCTCACCGCCCGGGAGGGTTGGCTACACCTTC
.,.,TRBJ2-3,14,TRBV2,CASSEEGATDTQYF,TGTGCCAGCAGTGAGGAGGGGGCAACAGATACGCAGTATTTT
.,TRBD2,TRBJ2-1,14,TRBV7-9,CASSRSGGYNEQFF,TGTGCCAGCAGCCGTAGCGGGGGGTACAATGAGCAGTTCTTC
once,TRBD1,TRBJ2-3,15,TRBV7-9,CASSQGQGETDTQYF,TGTGCCAGCAGCCAGGGACAGGGGGAAACAGATACGCAGTATTTT
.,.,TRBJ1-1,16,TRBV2,CASSVISVGPNTEAFF,TGTGCCAGCAGTGTGATATCCGTGGGCCCGAACACTGAAGCTTTCTTT
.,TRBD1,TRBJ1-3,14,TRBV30,CAWSGQGLGNTIYF,TGTGCCTGGAGCGGACAGGGGCTCGGAAACACCATATATTTT
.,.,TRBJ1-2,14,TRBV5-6,CASSTTGKYYGYTF,TGTGCCAGCAGCACGACAGGAAAATACTATGGCTACACCTTC
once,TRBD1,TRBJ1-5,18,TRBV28,CASGGARDRAYSNQPQHF,TGTGCCAGCGGGGGGGCCCGGGACAGAGCTTATAGCAATCAGCCCCAGCATTTT
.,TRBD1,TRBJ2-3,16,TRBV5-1,CASSPGTGLLTDTQYF,TGCGCCAGCAGCCCCGGGACAGGCCTACTCACAGATACGCAGTATTTT
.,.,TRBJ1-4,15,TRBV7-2,CASSQTPGSNEKLFF,TGTGCCAGCAGCCAGACCCCAGGGTCTAATGAAAAACTGTTTTTT
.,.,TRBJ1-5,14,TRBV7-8,CASSQGGRTQPQHF,TGTGCCAGCAGTCAAGGGGGGAGAACGCAGCCCCAGCATTTT
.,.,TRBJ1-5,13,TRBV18,CASSPQPDQPQHF,TGTGCCAGCTCACCCCAACCGGACCAGCCCCAGCATTTT
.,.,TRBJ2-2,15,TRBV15,CATSPSPTNTGELFF,TGTGCCACCAGCCCGAGTCCGACGAACACCGGGGAGCTGTTTTTT
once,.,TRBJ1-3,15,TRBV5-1,CASSPTGGSGNTIYF,TGCGCCAGCAGCCCGACAGGAGGCTCTGGAAACACCATATATTTT
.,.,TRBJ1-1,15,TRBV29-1,CSVEGGGFSDTEAFF,TGCAGCGTTGAAGGTGGGGGATTTTCGGACACTGAAGCTTTCTTT
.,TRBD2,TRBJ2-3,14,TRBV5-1,CASKPGGTADTQYF,TGCGCCAGCAAGCCGGGGGGTACCGCAGATACGCAGTATTTT
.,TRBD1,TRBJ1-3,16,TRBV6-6,CASSYGSQGGGNTIYF,TGTGCCAGCAGTTACGGGAGTCAGGGGGGTGGAAACACCATATATTTT
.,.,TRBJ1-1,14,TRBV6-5,CASSPQLMNTEAFF,TGTGCCAGCAGCCCACAGTTGATGAACACTGAAGCTTTCTTT
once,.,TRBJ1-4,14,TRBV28,CASTVSGRNEKLFF,TGTGCCAGCACGGTCTCAGGACGGAATGAAAAACTGTTTTTT
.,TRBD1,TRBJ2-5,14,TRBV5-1,CASSTTGLKETQYF,TGCGCCAGCAGCACGACAGGGTTAAAGGAGACCCAGTACTTC
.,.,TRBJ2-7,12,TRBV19,CASSTGGYEQYF,TGTGCCAGTAGTACCGGGGGATACGAGCAGTACTTC
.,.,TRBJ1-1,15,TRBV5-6,CASSLTRTLNTEAFF,TGTGCCAGCAGCTTAACCCGAACGCTCAACACTGAAGCTTTCTTT
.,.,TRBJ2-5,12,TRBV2,CASSIQEETQYF,TGTGCCAGCAGCATACAGGAAGAGACCCAGTACTTC
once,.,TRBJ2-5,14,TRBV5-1,CASTQDEGVGTQYF,TGCGCCAGCACTCAAGACGAGGGAGTGGGGACCCAGTACTTC
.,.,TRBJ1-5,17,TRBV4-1,CASSQERGAEGNQPQHF,TGCGCCAGCAGCCAAGAGAGGGGGGCTGAGGGCAATCAGCCCCAGCATTTT
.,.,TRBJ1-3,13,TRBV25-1,CASSPAPGNTIYF,TGTGCCAGCTCACCGGCGCCTGGAAACACCATATATTTT
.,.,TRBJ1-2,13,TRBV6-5,CASRLQALDGYTF,TGTGCCAGCCGGTTACAAGCCCTAGATGGCTACACCTTC